These T cell receptor beta chains were read from a single sample in a study of CD8 T cells in ankylosing spondylitis. TCRdb passed the 5' RACE reads through MiXCR, listing each CDR3 protein once. This repertoire shows 450,000 to 550,000 distinct CDR3 sequences, approximately 5% found once; its top ten account for roughly 3.3%. Sequencing input: blood, either unsorted or a sorted T cell fraction (not recorded which). The receptors were gathered from a male donor with ankylosing spondylitis. CDR3s include the opening cysteine and the closing phenylalanine or tryptophan. The D gene is left open where the match is weak. Not all rows give a size; the values are once, few, many and, for expanded clones, a class.

J,size,D,V,DNA,CDR3
TRBJ2-5,few,.,TRBV20-1,TGCAGTGCTGGGACCACGGGGGGCGATTCTCCAGAGACCCAGTACTTC,CSAGTTGGDSPETQYF
TRBJ2-7,many,.,TRBV5-6,TGTGCCAGCAGCTCGGGGTACTACGAGCAGTACTTC,CASSSGYYEQYF
TRBJ1-5,many,.,TRBV7-9,TGTGCCAGCAGTCTTACCCTCAGAAATCAGCCCCAGCATTTT,CASSLTLRNQPQHF
TRBJ2-1,many,.,TRBV29-1,TGCAGCGTTGGAGGTGTGGCGGACCCGTACAATGAGCAGTTCTTC,CSVGGVADPYNEQFF
TRBJ2-1,many,.,TRBV7-9,TGTGCCAGCAGCGTCGGGACGGACAATGAGCAGTTCTTC,CASSVGTDNEQFF
TRBJ1-1,many,.,TRBV5-1,TGCGCCAGCAGCTTGCCGACAGGTGCGTTTGAGAACACTGAAGCTTTCTTT,CASSLPTGAFENTEAFF
TRBJ1-2,many,.,TRBV9,TGTGCCAGCAGCGTAGGAGCCGCGGTACGGACCGGCCCTAGGAACTACTATGGCTACACCTTC,CASSVGAAVRTGPRNYYGYTF
TRBJ1-5,many,.,TRBV6-5,TGTGCCAGCAGTTCCTACAACACGGGCCAGCCCCAGCATTTT,CASSSYNTGQPQHF
TRBJ1-1,many,TRBD1,TRBV6-5,TGTGCCAGCAGTTTCCGATTCAGGGGGCTGACCACTGAAGCTTTCTTT,CASSFRFRGLTTEAFF
TRBJ1-6,many,.,TRBV5-1,TGCGCCAGCAGCTTGGAGGGGGATTCACCCCTCCACTTT,CASSLEGDSPLHF
TRBJ2-1,many,.,TRBV9,TGTGCCAGCAGCGTCGCAAGGGCCTTTCTAACTGAGCAGTTCTTC,CASSVARAFLTEQFF
TRBJ2-1,many,TRBD1,TRBV4-2,TGTGCCAGCAGCCAGAACCCTCCGGGACAGGGGGTTGATGAGCAGTTCTTC,CASSQNPPGQGVDEQFF
TRBJ1-5,.,.,TRBV28,TGTGCCAGCAGTTTAACCTTGGCCTTAAATCAGCCCCAGCATTTT,CASSLTLALNQPQHF
TRBJ1-1,many,TRBD1,TRBV5-1,TGCGCCAGCAGCTTGGTACAGGGGAGCGCTGAAGCTTTCTTT,CASSLVQGSAEAFF
TRBJ1-2,many,.,TRBV5-6,TGTGCCAGCAGCCCGGAGGTGGGGACCGCTGGCTACACCTTC,CASSPEVGTAGYTF
TRBJ1-1,many,.,TRBV4-1,TGCGCCAGCAGCATCGCAGGGCCTTTCACTGAAGCTTTCTTT,CASSIAGPFTEAFF
TRBJ2-1,.,TRBD2,TRBV9,TGTGCCAGCAGCGTCCTAGCGGGAGGGCCAGAGTTCTTC,CASSVLAGGPEFF
TRBJ1-5,many,.,TRBV20-1,TGCAGTGCTAGAGACGATCGCAATCAGCCCCAGCATTTT,CSARDDRNQPQHF